This entry lists 28 T cell receptor beta chains sequenced from one sample in a study of T-cell reconstitution after alpha-beta-depleted transplantation in children. Construction of the TCRbeta library involved unique molecular identifiers. TCRdb re-derived calls from the PCR reads in MiXCR, one entry per CDR3 protein. The sample consists of 250,000 to 350,000 distinct CDR3 sequences, roughly 9.5% of them appearing once. This sample comprised PBMCs from the stem cell graft donor, obtained from the stem cell graft. The receptor set was obtained from a human donor who donated a stem cell graft to a child with SCID.

This clonotype was recorded at least ten times. The chain is built from TRBV20-1 and TRBJ2-7; a weak D match, TRBD2 (6 bases). The CDR3 is made up of 13 amino acids. Trimming took off 0 bases at V and 6 bases at J, with 12 bases between the two ends. Germline CDR1 DFQATT, CDR2 SNEGSKA (reference sequence). Here the CDR3 DNA reads TGCAGTGCTAGAGATTTCGTGGGGGGCGAGCAGTACTTC. The encoded protein is CSARDFVGGEQYF.

The sample holds many counts of this clonotype. This rearrangement joins TRBV9 to TRBJ2-1; TRBD1 matches 8 bases. The V and J ends lost 1 base and 5 bases, in that order; junction bases with no gene match: 5. This CDR3 region has 15 residues. Germline CDR1 reads SGDLS; CDR2 reads YYNGEE. The CDR3 sequence: CASSVRTTGDNEQFF. In nucleotides, the CDR3 is TGTGCCAGCAGCGTAAGGACGACAGGGGACAATGAGCAGTTCTTC.

This clonotype was picked up a small number of times. The chain has TRBV12-3 or TRBV12-4 and TRBJ2-7; 9 bases align to TRBD1. The J segment lost 7 bases and the V segment lost 5 bases, leaving 3 bases of the junction unmatched. The CDR3 covers 12 residues. The CDR3 loop is CASSIGTGEQYF. The CDR3 DNA sequence: TGTGCCAGCAGTATCGGGACAGGGGAGCAGTACTTC.

The chain is built from TRBV27 and TRBJ2-5; no firm D call. CDR1 is MNHEY, CDR2 SMNVEV, per germline (reference sequence). V lost 5 bases, J lost 3 bases, and 13 bases lay in between. The CDR3 runs 14 residues. In DNA form, the CDR3 reads TGTGCCAGCAGTGTCATTGGCAGTGAAGAGACCCAGTACTTC. Translating gives CASSVIGSEETQYF.

CDR3 in amino acids: CASSLREFTEAFF. CDR3 sequence (DNA): TGTGCCAGCAGCTTACGGGAGTTCACTGAAGCTTTCTTT. The chain combines TRBV7-9 with TRBJ1-1; unclear D gene. Germline V CDR1 and CDR2: SEHNR, FQNEAQ (reference sequence). The CDR3 extends over 13 amino acids. V lost 2 bases, J lost 4 bases, and 8 bases lay in between.

Details on this clonotype: This may come from a read error, since a much larger clone is one base off. The chain uses TRBV5-1 and TRBJ2-7; 9 positions match TRBD1. Germline V gene lookup returns CDR1 SGHRS and CDR2 YFSETQ. The V gene end was trimmed by 1 base and the J gene end by 2 bases; junction bases not matched to a gene: 7. The CDR3 runs to 16 residues. The CDR3 bases are TGCGCCAGCAGCTTGCTTGGGACAGGGATAGCCTACGAGCAGTACTTC. This gives the protein CASSLLGTGIAYEQYF.

The chain recombines TRBV29-1 with TRBJ2-3, with 7 bases lining up with TRBD2. Germline values: CDR1 SQVTM, CDR2 ANQGSEA. This CDR3 region has 11 residues. The ends lost 7 bases at V and 5 bases at J; junction bases unmatched: 3. The CDR3 DNA sequence: TGCAGCGGGGGAGGGTTAGATACGCAGTATTTT. Translation: CSGGGLDTQYF.

The chain recombines TRBV20-1 with TRBJ2-2, with D unresolved. The CDR3 length is 14 residues. V was cut by 0 bases and J by 4 bases, with 9 bases left in between. CDR1 and CDR2 from the germline V gene are DFQATT and SNEGSKA (reference sequence). The CDR3, as DNA: TGCAGTGCTAGAGATGGGGTCGGCACCGGGGAGCTGTTTTTT. Translating gives CSARDGVGTGELFF.

This clonotype has more than one count but fewer than ten. The chain couples TRBV18 to TRBJ2-1; tentatively, D is TRBD2 (5 bases). There are 16 residues in the CDR3. CDR1 and CDR2 (germline): KGHSH, LQKENI. Trimming took 2 bases from V and 1 from J, leaving 12 bases between them. Here the CDR3 reads CASSPWSGESYNEQFF. For the CDR3, the DNA is TGTGCCAGCTCACCATGGTCCGGGGAGTCCTACAATGAGCAGTTCTTC. Combining the CDR3 with reference TRBV18 and TRBJ2-1 gives the whole variable domain NAGVMQNPRHLVRRRGQEARLRCSPMKGHSHVYWYRQLPEEGLKFMVYLQKENIIDESGMPKERFSAEFPKEGPSILRIQQVVRGDSAAYFCASSPWSGESYNEQFFGPGTRLTVL.

In this sample, this clonotype turned up a few times. This chain links TRBV2 with TRBJ2-1, with D perhaps TRBD2 (6 bases). Germline V lookup: CDR1 SNHLY, CDR2 FYNNEI. The CDR3 is made up of 13 amino acids. Trimming took off 7 bases at V and 6 bases at J, with 13 bases between the two ends. The CDR3 DNA follows: TGTGCCAGCAATCTGGGGGGAGGCAATGAGCAGTTCTTC. Translated: CASNLGGGNEQFF.

In its sample, this clonotype was seen a few times. The chain joins TRBV10-3 to TRBJ2-7; D may be TRBD1 (5 bases). The CDR3 covers 15 residues. V lost 2 bases to trimming and J lost 3 bases, with 14 bases between them. Germline values: CDR1 ENHRY, CDR2 SYGVKD. CDR3 residues: CAISEARQNHYEQYF. The CDR3 DNA sequence: TGTGCCATCAGTGAGGCCCGACAGAATCACTACGAGCAGTACTTC.

This clonotype was picked up many times. V gene TRBV5-1 combines with J gene TRBJ2-5, with D possibly TRBD2 on 7 matching bases. This CDR3 region has 15 residues. Trimming shortened V by 0 bases and J by 5 bases, and 14 bases separated the two germline ends. Germline CDR1 and CDR2: SGHRS and YFSETQ. The CDR3 region is CASSLEGGAFETQYF. Here the CDR3 DNA reads TGCGCCAGCAGCTTGGAAGGGGGGGCGTTTGAGACCCAGTACTTC. Full variable domain (outside the CDR3, taken from reference TRBV5-1 and TRBJ2-5): KAGVTQTPRYLIKTRGQQVTLSCSPISGHRSVSWYQQTPGQGLQFLFEYFSETQRNKGNFPGRFSGRQFSNSRSEMNVSTLELGDSALYLCASSLEGGAFETQYFGPGTRLLVL.

The chain recombines TRBV10-3 with TRBJ2-2; D may be TRBD1 (5 bases). The CDR3 covers 15 residues. Germline CDR1 is ENHRY and CDR2 is SYGVKD. Trimming cost V 3 bases and J 7 bases, with 15 bases left between them. The CDR3 spells CAISDDRNTYGELFF. The CDR3, as DNA: TGTGCCATCAGTGACGACAGAAACACCTACGGGGAGCTGTTTTTT.

This clonotype was recorded many times. The V gene is TRBV7-3, the J gene TRBJ2-1; D call uncertain. Germline lookup yields CDR1 SGHTA and CDR2 FQGTGA. This CDR3 spans 13 amino acids. The V end lost 4 bases, the J end lost 4 bases, and 8 bases lay between the germline ends. The CDR3 protein is CASSSNAYNEQFF. CDR3 nucleotides: TGTGCCAGCAGCTCCAACGCATACAATGAGCAGTTCTTC.

This rearrangement joins TRBV7-9 to TRBJ1-6, with 7 bases matching TRBD1. After removal of 2 bases from V and 9 bases from J, the junction contained 7 bases not matched to a gene. The V gene's germline CDR1 is SEHNR and CDR2 FQNEAQ (reference sequence). The CDR3 contains 15 residues. CDR3 protein: CASSLQGDVSSPLHF. CDR3 bases: TGTGCCAGCAGCTTACAGGGGGACGTAAGTTCACCCCTCCACTTT.

The chain recombines TRBV7-8 with TRBJ2-1; D possibly uses TRBD1 or TRBD2 (5 bases each). V was shortened by 0 bases and J by 6 bases, with 15 bases between the two germline ends. This CDR3 is built from 16 residues. The V gene's germline CDR1 is SGHVS and CDR2 FQNEAQ. The CDR3 bases are TGTGCCAGCAGCTTAGCGTGGCAGGGACGTCTCAATGAGCAGTTCTTC. Amino acid sequence: CASSLAWQGRLNEQFF.

The chain employs TRBV9 and TRBJ1-1, with a tentative D call TRBD1 (5 bases). V lost 0 bases to trimming and J lost 1 base, with 16 bases between them. Germline lookup yields CDR1 SGDLS and CDR2 YYNGEE. This CDR3 is 17 amino acids long. This chain's CDR3 is CASSVAARGQGNTEAFF. The CDR3 bases are TGTGCCAGCAGCGTAGCGGCGAGGGGCCAGGGGAACACTGAAGCTTTCTTT.

This chain links TRBV5-6 with TRBJ1-2; 8 bases agree with TRBD1. Trimming removed 4 bases from V and 4 bases from J; junction bases left unmatched: 9. Germline CDR1 SGHDT, CDR2 YYEEEE. The CDR3 is 15 amino acids. For the CDR3, the DNA is TGTGCCAGCAGCCCGTTGGGACAGGATCCCTATGGCTACACCTTC. As protein: CASSPLGQDPYGYTF.

The J gene is TRBJ2-2, the V gene TRBV5-1, with 7 bases lining up with TRBD1. After removal of 4 bases from V and 0 bases from J, the junction contained 3 bases not matched to a gene. CDR1 is SGHRS, CDR2 YFSETQ, per germline. This CDR3 is built from 15 residues. The CDR3 reads CASSIGTANTGELFF. The CDR3 DNA reads TGCGCCAGCAGCATTGGGACAGCGAACACCGGGGAGCTGTTTTTT. Together with reference TRBV5-1 and TRBJ2-2, the CDR3 gives the full variable domain: KAGVTQTPRYLIKTRGQQVTLSCSPISGHRSVSWYQQTPGQGLQFLFEYFSETQRNKGNFPGRFSGRQFSNSRSEMNVSTLELGDSALYLCASSIGTANTGELFFGEGSRLTVL.

This clonotype was detected ten times or more. The gene calls are TRBV5-6 and TRBJ1-1, with no clear D. The V gene's germline CDR1 is SGHDT and CDR2 YYEEEE. The CDR3 length is 12 residues. V lost 0 bases and J lost 5, with 5 bases in between. The CDR3 bases are TGTGCCAGCAGCTTGGGGAGTACTGAAGCTTTCTTT. Translating it yields CASSLGSTEAFF.

This clonotype was picked up many times. This chain connects TRBV5-1 to TRBJ2-1; 7 bases fit TRBD1. Germline V gene data show CDR1 as SGHRS and CDR2 as YFSETQ. This CDR3 spans 13 amino acids. After removal of 3 bases from V and 4 bases from J, the junction contained 1 base not matched to a gene. This CDR3 reads CASSSGQYNEQFF. DNA for the CDR3: TGCGCCAGCAGCTCGGGACAGTACAATGAGCAGTTCTTC.

The chain couples TRBV12-5 to TRBJ1-5; D unresolved. V shed 0 bases and J shed 2 bases, with 11 bases lying between them. The CDR3 extends over 16 amino acids. CDR1 is LGHNT, CDR2 FRNRAP, per germline. CDR3 nucleotides: TGTGCTAGTGGTTTGGTACTTAATGAGCGCAATCAGCCCCAGCATTTT. It specifies CASGLVLNERNQPQHF.

Only a few counts were recorded for this clonotype. The V call is TRBV3-1, the J call TRBJ2-5, with D perhaps TRBD2 (7 bases). There are 16 residues in the CDR3. V was shortened by 2 bases and J by 2 bases, with 15 bases between the two germline ends. Germline V gene data show CDR1 as LGHDT and CDR2 as YNNKEL (reference sequence). CDR3 nucleotide sequence: TGTGCCAGCAGCCAAAGGGGAGGGGGGTCACAAGAGACCCAGTACTTC. It specifies CASSQRGGGSQETQYF.

This clonotype has more than one count but fewer than ten. The chain recombines TRBV6-1 with TRBJ2-2; a possible D gene is TRBD2 (5 bases). Germline values: CDR1 MNHNS, CDR2 SASEGT. Trimming removed 6 bases from V and 2 bases from J, with 13 bases in between. CDR3 length: 15 residues. CDR3 in DNA: TGTGCCAGCAGGATAGGAGGTGGAAACACCGGGGAGCTGTTTTTT. Residues: CASRIGGGNTGELFF.

This clonotype was found many times. The chain carries TRBV12-3 or TRBV12-4 and TRBJ1-3, with unresolved D. The length of the CDR3 is 14 residues. Trimming removed 3 bases at V and 4 bases at J, with 10 bases between. The CDR3 DNA reads TGTGCCAGCAGTTTTATGGATTTAGGAAACACCATATATTTT. Amino acids: CASSFMDLGNTIYF.

The chain couples TRBV12-3 or TRBV12-4 to TRBJ2-3; 9 nucleotides align to TRBD1. This CDR3 region has 14 residues. With 6 bases clipped from V and 5 bases from J, the junction kept 6 bases outside the gene matches. CDR3: CASSRRQGGDTQYF. CDR3 sequence (DNA): TGTGCCAGCAGCAGAAGACAGGGGGGAGATACGCAGTATTTT.

This clonotype was observed at least ten times. CDR3 sequence (DNA): TGCAGCGTTGATGAGGGTAACTATGGCTACACCTTC. Amino acid sequence: CSVDEGNYGYTF. The chain has TRBV29-1 and TRBJ1-2, with D hard to call. The CDR3 sequence is 12 residues long. V was pared by 3 bases and J by 1 base, with 6 bases between. CDR1 is SQVTM and CDR2 is ANQGSEA in the germline V gene.

This clonotype appeared a few times. The chain employs TRBV5-1 and TRBJ1-5, with D hard to call. CDR3 length: 14 residues. With 0 bases removed from V and 3 bases from J, the gap between germline ends came to 7 bases. The germline CDR1 and CDR2 sequences are SGHRS and YFSETQ. The CDR3 sequence: CASSLAGYNQPQHF. Here the CDR3 DNA reads TGCGCCAGCAGCTTGGCGGGGTACAATCAGCCCCAGCATTTT.